The rows below give T cell receptor beta chains drawn from one sample of a study of blood T cell repertoires in COVID-19. Assay: immunoSEQ multiplex PCR; the TCRdb copy retains only in-frame clones and omits some. The sample shows some 250,000 clones, 70% to 90% of them seen only once. The sample taken for sequencing was peripheral blood. These receptors came from a human donor in a cohort sampled during active COVID-19. Both conserved end residues are part of each CDR3. A D gene is named only where the DNA matches it firmly. For some rows the clone size is stated as once, few or many, or as a class when expanded; others skip it.

TRBV7-9	-	15	TRBJ1-1	-	TGTGCCAGCAGCTTAGGCTCGGGGATGAACACTGAAGCTTTCTTT	CASSLGSGMNTEAFF
TRBV20-1	-	11	TRBJ2-1	TRBD2	TGCAGTGCTACGGGGGGGAGGGAGCAGTTCTTC	CSATGGREQFF
TRBV4-3	-	19	TRBJ1-1	-	TGCGCCAGCAGCCAAGGTCTACGACGGGGTGTTTTTTGGGACACTGAAGCTTTCTTT	CASSQGLRRGVFWDTEAFF
TRBV2	-	15	TRBJ1-1	TRBD1	TGTGCCAGCAGTGAGCGGGACAGGGTTGGCACTGAAGCTTTCTTT	CASSERDRVGTEAFF
TRBV3-1/TRBV3-2	once	13	TRBJ1-4	-	TGTGCCAGCAGCCAAGAGTTCATCGGAGACCTGACTTTT	CASSQEFIGDLTF
TRBV4-1	-	15	TRBJ1-2	-	TGCGCCAGCAGCTATAGACAGGTCCCCAACTATGGCTACACCTTC	CASSYRQVPNYGYTF
TRBV4-2	-	16	TRBJ1-5	TRBD1	TGTGCCAGCAGCCAGGGACAGGGCTATAGCAATCAGCCCCAGCATTTT	CASSQGQGYSNQPQHF
TRBV28	once	15	TRBJ1-1	-	TGTGCCAGCGGAATGAGAGGGCTGAGGAACACTGAAGCTTTCTTT	CASGMRGLRNTEAFF
TRBV19	few	14	TRBJ1-5	-	TGTGCCAGTAAAGGTTGGCAGGGCAATCAGCCCCAGCATTTT	CASKGWQGNQPQHF
TRBV29-1	-	15	TRBJ1-4	TRBD1	TGCAGCGTCGGGGACAGGGATATTCCTAATGAAAAACTGTTTTTT	CSVGDRDIPNEKLFF
TRBV19	few	16	TRBJ1-4	TRBD1	TGTGCCAGTAGTATTCAGGGGGTACGAACTAATGAAAAACTGTTTTTT	CASSIQGVRTNEKLFF
TRBV2	-	15	TRBJ2-1	TRBD1	TGTGCCAGCAGCAAGTCAGGGGGCTCCTACAATGAGCAGTTCTTC	CASSKSGGSYNEQFF
TRBV6-5	-	14	TRBJ2-7	TRBD2	TGTGCCAGCAGACAAGGACTAGCGGCCTACGAGCAGTACTTC	CASRQGLAAYEQYF
TRBV13	-	15	TRBJ2-7	-	TGTGCCAGCAGCGCAGGCGGCCCAGGAGGCCTCGAGCAGTACTTC	CASSAGGPGGLEQYF